Listed below are T cell receptor beta chains from one sample, sequenced in a study of cytomegalovirus exposure and HLA in healthy donors. TCRdb's table, derived via immunoSEQ multiplex PCR, lists solely in-frame clones and lacks some. The repertoire holds about 100,000 clones, with 70% to 80% as singletons. The material sequenced was PBMCs. Receptors were obtained from a female donor in good health and CMV-seropositive. Both conserved end residues are part of each CDR3. Each record gives: D gene, V gene, J gene, clone size, CDR3 DNA, CDR3 protein. A D gene is named only where the DNA matches it firmly. Part of the rows lack a size; the others show once, few, many or a class for expanded clones.

TRBD2	TRBV5-1	TRBJ2-1	.	TGCGCCAGCAGCTTGATGACTAGCGCCTCCTACAATGAGCAGTTCTTC	CASSLMTSASYNEQFF
.	TRBV28	TRBJ1-3	few	TGTGCCAGCAGTTTGGGAAACGGGGGGGCTGGAAACACCATATATTTT	CASSLGNGGAGNTIYF
.	TRBV21-1	TRBJ1-5	.	TGTGCCAGCAGCCTCGGCCGGGATAACACCCCCAATCAGCCCCAGCATTTT	CASSLGRDNTPNQPQHF
.	TRBV20-1	TRBJ1-1	.	TGCAGTGCTCCTACGCACACTGAAGCTTTCTTT	CSAPTHTEAFF
.	TRBV12-5	TRBJ2-7	.	TGTGCTAGTGGTCACCAGGGCAACGAGCAGTACTTC	CASGHQGNEQYF
.	TRBV6-6	TRBJ1-5	.	TGTGCCAGCCGAACGACGGGGGGGAGTCAGCCCCAGCATTTT	CASRTTGGSQPQHF
.	TRBV5-1	TRBJ1-5	.	TGCGCCAGCCGAGTCGGGCTGAGGGATCAGCCCCAGCATTTT	CASRVGLRDQPQHF
TRBD1	TRBV6-5	TRBJ1-2	.	TGTGCCAGCAGTTATTCCTCCTACAGGGGGAACTATGGCTACACCTTC	CASSYSSYRGNYGYTF
TRBD1	TRBV30	TRBJ1-5	.	TGTGCCTGGAGCGCCCCCGGGACAGGGGGCGGCCAGCCCCAGCATTTT	CAWSAPGTGGGQPQHF
.	TRBV19	TRBJ2-1	.	TGTGCCAGTAGTATTGGGGGGAGATCCTACAATGAGCAGTTCTTC	CASSIGGRSYNEQFF
.	TRBV7-2	TRBJ1-1	.	TGTGCCAGCAGCTCCCCAGACAGCCAAACAAACACTGAAGCTTTCTTT	CASSSPDSQTNTEAFF
TRBD1	TRBV19	TRBJ2-2	.	TGTGCCAGCAGTAATTGGGGACAGGCGAACACCGGGGAGCTGTTTTTT	CASSNWGQANTGELFF
TRBD2	TRBV14	TRBJ2-1	.	TGTGCCAGCAGCCTCGGTGGACTAGCGGGATTCAATGAGCAGTTCTTC	CASSLGGLAGFNEQFF
.	TRBV6-5	TRBJ1-2	few	TGTGCCACCATGTCCGCAGGAGGGGGCTACACCTTC	CATMSAGGGYTF
TRBD1	TRBV18	TRBJ1-1	.	TGTGCCAGCTTCGGGACAGCGAACACTGAAGCTTTCTTT	CASFGTANTEAFF
TRBD2	TRBV28	TRBJ2-7	few	TGTGCCAGCAGTCCTTCCCGGGGACTAGCGGGAGGGGCGAGCTCCTACGAGCAGTACTTC	CASSPSRGLAGGASSYEQYF
TRBD1	TRBV2	TRBJ1-4	few	TGTGCCAGCGGGGACAGGGTGATGGAAAAACTGTTTTTT	CASGDRVMEKLFF
TRBD1	TRBV5-1	TRBJ2-3	.	TGCGCCAGCAGCTTCCAAGGACAGGGCACAGATACGCAGTATTTT	CASSFQGQGTDTQYF
.	TRBV18	TRBJ2-7	.	TGTGCCAGCTCAACCAGTAAATCCTACGAGCAGTACTTC	CASSTSKSYEQYF
TRBD1	TRBV7-8	TRBJ1-5	.	TGTGCCAGCAGCTTAGCGCAGCAGGGGGCGGTTCAGCCCCAGCATTTT	CASSLAQQGAVQPQHF
TRBD1	TRBV7-8	TRBJ1-4	once	TGTGCCAGCAGCTTACGGGACAGAGTGGGGTTATATGAAAAACTGTTTTTT	CASSLRDRVGLYEKLFF
.	TRBV7-2	TRBJ1-2	once	TGTGCCAGCTGGGCGGGGCGAAGCGTCGGCTACACCTTC	CASWAGRSVGYTF
TRBD2	TRBV30	TRBJ2-6	.	TGTGCCTGGAGTCAAGGGACTAGCGGAAACAACGTCCTGACTTTC	CAWSQGTSGNNVLTF
.	TRBV6-1	TRBJ1-6	.	TGTGCCAGCAGGGGTGCGGATTCACCCCTCCACTTT	CASRGADSPLHF
.	TRBV6-1	TRBJ2-3	.	TGTGCCAGCAGTTCCACAGGGAATACGCAGTATTTT	CASSSTGNTQYF
TRBD2	TRBV7-2	TRBJ2-5	few	TGTGCCAGCAGCTTAGGCGGGGGGGCGGTGGAGACCCAGTACTTC	CASSLGGGAVETQYF
.	TRBV7-3	TRBJ2-5	.	TGTGCCAGCAGCGCCGGACACATCCAAGAGACCCAGTACTTC	CASSAGHIQETQYF
.	TRBV5-1	TRBJ2-1	.	TGCGCCAGCAGCTTGGCCGGGGGGCTCGATGACAATGAGCAGTTCTTC	CASSLAGGLDDNEQFF
TRBD2	TRBV5-1	TRBJ2-5	.	TGCGCCAGCAGCTTAACTAGCGGGGGGGAGCAGACCCAGTACTTC	CASSLTSGGEQTQYF
.	TRBV10-3	TRBJ2-3	.	TGTGCCATCAGTGAGTCGGTAGACTCGGATACGCAGTATTTT	CAISESVDSDTQYF
.	TRBV5-1	TRBJ1-1	.	TGCGCCAGCAGCTTGGGGCAGGGCTGGACCACTGAAGCTTTCTTT	CASSLGQGWTTEAFF
.	TRBV9	TRBJ1-2	.	TGTGCCAGCAGCGTAGGTCCCCAGGGGCGCGACTATGGCTACACCTTC	CASSVGPQGRDYGYTF
TRBD2	TRBV6-5	TRBJ2-7	once	TGTGCCACTTCTAGCGGGAGAAGCGAGCAGTACTTC	CATSSGRSEQYF
.	TRBV10-1	TRBJ1-1	.	TGCGCCAGCAGCCCAACCGGGAACACCCCGAACACTGAAGCTTTCTTT	CASSPTGNTPNTEAFF
.	TRBV6-1	TRBJ2-5	.	TGTGCCAGCAGTGAATGGAGGTCCCCATCTGAGACCCAGTACTTC	CASSEWRSPSETQYF
.	TRBV9	TRBJ2-5	.	TGTGCCAGCAGCGTAGAGGCTGGTCTCGGGGCCCAGTACTTC	CASSVEAGLGAQYF
TRBD1	TRBV4-3	TRBJ1-2	.	TGCGCCAGCAGCCAAGATCGGGGACAGGGCTATGGCTACACCTTC	CASSQDRGQGYGYTF
.	TRBV4-3	TRBJ1-5	.	TGCGCCAGCAGCCAAGCGGTGAATAGCAATCAGCCCCAGCATTTT	CASSQAVNSNQPQHF
TRBD2	TRBV9	TRBJ2-1	.	TGTGCCAGCAGTCGCGGGGGGACCCGATTATACAATGAGCAGTTCTTC	CASSRGGTRLYNEQFF
TRBD2	TRBV5-4	TRBJ2-5	.	TGTGCCAGCAGTCCGGTGCTAGCGGGGGTAGGAGAGACCCAGTACTTC	CASSPVLAGVGETQYF
.	TRBV7-9	TRBJ1-2	.	TGTTCCAGCAGCACGACAGATGGCTACACCTTC	CSSSTTDGYTF
TRBD1	TRBV6-1	TRBJ1-5	.	TGTGCCAGCAGTAGGACAGGGAGCAATCAGCCCCAGCATTTT	CASSRTGSNQPQHF
.	TRBV29-1	TRBJ1-2	.	TGCAACGTGTCTGGGAGGTATGGCTACACCTTC	CNVSGRYGYTF
.	TRBV4-1	TRBJ1-1	.	TGCGCCAGCAGCCAAGGGCAGGCAGTGAACACTGAAGCTTTCTTT	CASSQGQAVNTEAFF
.	TRBV10-3	TRBJ2-7	.	TGTGCCACAGGGGTCGACCCTTCGGATGAGCAGTACTTC	CATGVDPSDEQYF
TRBD1	TRBV9	TRBJ2-5	.	TGTGCCAGCAGCTTGAGCCCCGGGACAGGGGTACAAGAGACCCAGTACTTC	CASSLSPGTGVQETQYF
.	TRBV6-5	TRBJ1-1	.	TGTGCCAGCAGTTTTGGACAGCCTCTGAACACTGAAGCTTTCTTT	CASSFGQPLNTEAFF
.	TRBV6-1	TRBJ2-3	.	TGTGCCAGCAGTCCCGGGACATGGGGAACAGATACGCAGTATTTT	CASSPGTWGTDTQYF
.	TRBV9	TRBJ2-2	.	TGTGCCAGCAGCGGATCAGGGTGGAGTGACGGGGAGCTGTTTTTT	CASSGSGWSDGELFF
TRBD1	TRBV29-1	TRBJ2-2	.	TGCAGCATAAACCGGGACAGGGGCGGCGGGGAGCTGTTTTTT	CSINRDRGGGELFF
.	TRBV5-1	TRBJ1-1	few	TGCGCCAGCAGCTTGACAGGGAAGGGGAACACTGAAGCTTTCTTT	CASSLTGKGNTEAFF
TRBD2	TRBV11-3	TRBJ2-3	.	TGTGCCAGCAGCTTACGCCCCGGGGGGGGGACCCCAGATACGCAGTATTTT	CASSLRPGGGTPDTQYF
.	TRBV5-6	TRBJ1-2	.	TGTGCCAGCAGCGTGGCAGGCCTCTATGGCTACACCTTC	CASSVAGLYGYTF
.	TRBV14	TRBJ1-1	.	TGTGCCAGCAGCCAAGATGGCAGGGGAAACACTGAAGCTTTCTTT	CASSQDGRGNTEAFF
.	TRBV5-5	TRBJ1-2	.	TGTGCCAGCAGCTTCCCCAGGGAAAAAGTCCGTCTTGCTAACTATGGCTACACCTTC	CASSFPREKVRLANYGYTF
TRBD1	TRBV5-1	TRBJ2-2	.	TGCGCCAGCAGCTCACGGACAGGGGTAGGGACCGGGGAGCTGTTTTTT	CASSSRTGVGTGELFF